This T cell receptor (beta chain) comes out of a study of T-cell memory formation after mild COVID-19. Whole-study findings and limits: Second-wave clones that peaked on day 37 lacked confirmed SARS-CoV-2 specificity. The study found balanced CD4/CD8 in clones contracting day 15 to 85 and a CD4+ lean in later expanders. Contracting CD4+ clones were located mainly in CM and EM, and CD8+ clones in EMRA.

This clonotype showed up just a few times. Its cognate antigen is unknown. TCR alpha and TCR beta cDNA libraries carrying sample barcodes and UMIs were produced by 5'RACE using constant-segment primers. TCRdb reanalysed the 5' RACE reads using MiXCR and keeps one entry per CDR3 protein. The sample holds about 310,000 distinct CDR3 sequences, roughly 21% seen once. The CDR3 runs to 16 residues. The germline CDR1 and CDR2 sequences are SGHDN and FVKESK. Trimming cost V 5 bases and J 4 bases, with 20 bases left between them. The gene calls are TRBV14 and TRBJ1-1; D not certain. Sequenced input: PBMCs or a T cell subset sorted from them (not recorded which). This clonotype originated in a young man who had mild COVID-19 (a few samples of this study predate the infection). Cell type and time point are not known. The CDR3 is CASSVVEIIFGTEAFF. DNA for the CDR3: TGTGCCAGCAGCGTAGTCGAGATAATATTCGGCACTGAAGCTTTCTTT.